This T cell receptor (beta chain) was observed in a study of shared T cell receptors in the human thymus (dated by TCRdb to about 2021). With respect to the entire study: The study examined how self-reactive, shared T-cell receptor alpha chains are generated in the human thymus.

Comments on this clone: Its antigen target is currently unknown. No much larger clone is present one base from it, and per-base qualities are unavailable.

At the junction V is shortened by 0 bases and J by 3 bases, with 17 bases in between. The CDR3 has 16 amino acids, counting the end cysteine and phenylalanine. The sequence is cut down to CDR3 DNA, 48 bases in frame from base 1. Looking up the germline V gene (reference sequence) yields CDR1 GTSNPN and CDR2 SVGIG. Libraries were made using the immunoSEQ multiplex PCR assay. TCRdb limited this immuneACCESS table to in-frame rearrangements with V and J called. A share of clones is missing; checked studies link under half to unresolved V genes, and the rest is unexplained. The sample table lists hundreds of thousands of clones, just under 95% of them with a count of one. In total, the top ten clones hold around 0.019% of the sample.

This sequence was found in a human donor. The chain joins TRBV30 to TRBJ1-1, with no reliable assignment of the D segment. The sample consisted of thymocytes. Read as DNA, the sequence is TGTGCCTGGAGTGTAGTGAGGCAGGAGGAGTACACTGAAGCTTTCTTT. It is translated as CAWSVVRQEEYTEAFF.